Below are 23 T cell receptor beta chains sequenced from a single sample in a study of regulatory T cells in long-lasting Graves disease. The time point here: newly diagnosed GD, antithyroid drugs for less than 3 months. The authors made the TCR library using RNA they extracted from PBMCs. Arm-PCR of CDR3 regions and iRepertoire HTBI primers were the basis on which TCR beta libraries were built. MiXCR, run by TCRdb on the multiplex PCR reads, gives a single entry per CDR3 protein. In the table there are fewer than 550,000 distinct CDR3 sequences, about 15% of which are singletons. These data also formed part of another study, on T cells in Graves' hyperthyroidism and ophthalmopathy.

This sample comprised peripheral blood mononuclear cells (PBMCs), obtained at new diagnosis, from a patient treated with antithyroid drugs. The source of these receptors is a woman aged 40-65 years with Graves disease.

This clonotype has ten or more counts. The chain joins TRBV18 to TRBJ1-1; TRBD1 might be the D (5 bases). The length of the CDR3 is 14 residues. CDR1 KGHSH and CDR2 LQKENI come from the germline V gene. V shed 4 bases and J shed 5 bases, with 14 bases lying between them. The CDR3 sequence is CASSRDQGRTEAFF. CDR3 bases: TGTGCCAGCTCACGGGACCAGGGAAGGACTGAAGCTTTCTTT. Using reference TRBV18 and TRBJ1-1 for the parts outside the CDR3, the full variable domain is NAGVMQNPRHLVRRRGQEARLRCSPMKGHSHVYWYRQLPEEGLKFMVYLQKENIIDESGMPKERFSAEFPKEGPSILRIQQVVRGDSAAYFCASSRDQGRTEAFFGQGTRLTVV.

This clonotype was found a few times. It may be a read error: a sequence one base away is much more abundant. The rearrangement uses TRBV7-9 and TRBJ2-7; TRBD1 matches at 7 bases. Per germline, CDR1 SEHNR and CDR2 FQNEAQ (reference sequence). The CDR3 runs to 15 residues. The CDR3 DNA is TGTGCCGGCAGCGTTAGGAGACAGGGAAGACACGAGCAGTACTTC. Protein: CAGSVRRQGRHEQYF.

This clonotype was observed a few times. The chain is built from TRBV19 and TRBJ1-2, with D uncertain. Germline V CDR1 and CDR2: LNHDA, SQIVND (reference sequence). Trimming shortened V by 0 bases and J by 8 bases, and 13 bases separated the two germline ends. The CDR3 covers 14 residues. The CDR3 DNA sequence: TGTGCCAGTAGTATAGATACGGCAGTCGACGGCTACACCTTC. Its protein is CASSIDTAVDGYTF.

The CDR3 sequence: CASSFQEGAYGYTF. CDR3 DNA sequence: TGCGCCAGCAGCTTTCAGGAAGGGGCGTATGGCTACACCTTC. J is TRBJ1-2 and V is TRBV5-1; a possible D gene is TRBD1 (5 bases). CDR1 SGHRS and CDR2 YFSETQ come from the germline V gene. V was shortened by 2 bases and J by 5 bases, with 13 bases between the two germline ends. CDR3 size: 14 residues.

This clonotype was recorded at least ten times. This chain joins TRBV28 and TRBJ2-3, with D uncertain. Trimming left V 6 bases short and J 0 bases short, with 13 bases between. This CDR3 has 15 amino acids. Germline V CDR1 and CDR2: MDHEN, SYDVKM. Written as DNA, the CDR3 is TGTGCCAGCAGACCTTCAGAATTCAGCACAGATACGCAGTATTTT. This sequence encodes CASRPSEFSTDTQYF. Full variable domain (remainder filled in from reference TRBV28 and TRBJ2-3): DVKVTQSSRYLVKRTGEKVFLECVQDMDHENMFWYRQDPGLGLRLIYFSYDVKMKEKGDIPEGYSVSREKKERFSLILESASTNQTSMYLCASRPSEFSTDTQYFGPGTRLTVL.

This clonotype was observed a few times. The CDR3 region has the DNA TGTGCCACCAGTCCGTATCCCCGGGCCCGGCTGCCCCAGCATTTT. It specifies CATSPYPRARLPQHF. The chain uses TRBV15 and TRBJ1-5; D not resolved. V lost 6 bases and J lost 9, with 21 bases in between. Germline CDR1 reads LNHNV; CDR2 reads YYDKDF (reference sequence). The CDR3 length is 15 residues.

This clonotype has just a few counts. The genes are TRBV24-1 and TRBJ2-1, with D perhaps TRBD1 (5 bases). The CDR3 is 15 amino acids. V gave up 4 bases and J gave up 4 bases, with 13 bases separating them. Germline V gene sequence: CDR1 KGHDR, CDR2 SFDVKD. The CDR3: CATSDGHLKYNEQFF. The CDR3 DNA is TGTGCCACCAGTGACGGACATCTGAAGTACAATGAGCAGTTCTTC.

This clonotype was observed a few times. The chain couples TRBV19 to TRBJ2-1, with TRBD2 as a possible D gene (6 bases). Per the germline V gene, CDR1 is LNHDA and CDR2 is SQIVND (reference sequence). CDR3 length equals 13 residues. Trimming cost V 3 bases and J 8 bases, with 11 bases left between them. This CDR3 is CASSIGSGDEQFF. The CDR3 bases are TGTGCCAGTAGTATCGGTAGCGGAGATGAGCAGTTCTTC.

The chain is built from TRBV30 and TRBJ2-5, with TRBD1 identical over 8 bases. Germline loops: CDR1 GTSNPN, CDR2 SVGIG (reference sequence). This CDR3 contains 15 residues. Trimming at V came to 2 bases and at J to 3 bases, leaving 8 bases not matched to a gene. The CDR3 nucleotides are TGTGCCTGGAGTCCAGGACAGGGCCAGAAAGAGACCCAGTACTTC. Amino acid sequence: CAWSPGQGQKETQYF.

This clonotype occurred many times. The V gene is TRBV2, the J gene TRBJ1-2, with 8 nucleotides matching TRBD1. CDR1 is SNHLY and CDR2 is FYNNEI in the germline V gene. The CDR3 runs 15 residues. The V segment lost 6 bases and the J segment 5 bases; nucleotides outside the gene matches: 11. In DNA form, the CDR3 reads TGTGCCAGCAGATCCCAACAGGGGGAGGTGTATGGCTACACCTTC. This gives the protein CASRSQQGEVYGYTF.

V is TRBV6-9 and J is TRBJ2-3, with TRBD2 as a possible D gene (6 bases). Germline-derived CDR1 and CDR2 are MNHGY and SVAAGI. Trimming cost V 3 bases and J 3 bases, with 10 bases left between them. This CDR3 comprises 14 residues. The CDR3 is CASSYAGRTDTQYF. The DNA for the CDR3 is TGTGCCAGCAGTTACGCGGGGAGGACAGATACGCAGTATTTT.

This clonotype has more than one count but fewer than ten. CDR3 coding DNA: TGCGCCAGCAGCAACCCTAGCGGAGCTAAAGAGACCCAGTACTTC. Protein sequence: CASSNPSGAKETQYF. The rearrangement joins TRBV5-1 to TRBJ2-5, with 7 nucleotides matching TRBD2. This CDR3 spans 15 amino acids. Germline V gives CDR1 SGHRS, CDR2 YFSETQ. Trimming at V came to 4 bases and at J to 3 bases, leaving 9 bases not matched to a gene.

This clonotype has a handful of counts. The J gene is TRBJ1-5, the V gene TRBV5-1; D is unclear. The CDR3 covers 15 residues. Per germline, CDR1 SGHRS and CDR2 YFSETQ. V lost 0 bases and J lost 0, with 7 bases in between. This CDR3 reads CASSLGPHSNQPQHF. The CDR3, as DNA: TGCGCCAGCAGCTTGGGGCCCCATAGCAATCAGCCCCAGCATTTT.

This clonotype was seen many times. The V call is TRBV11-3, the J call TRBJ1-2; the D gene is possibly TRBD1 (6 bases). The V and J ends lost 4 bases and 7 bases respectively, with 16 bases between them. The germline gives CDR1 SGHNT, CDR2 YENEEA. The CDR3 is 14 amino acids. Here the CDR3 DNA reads TGTGCCAGCAGCTCACCTGGACAGCCTGGTGGCTACACCTTC. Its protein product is CASSSPGQPGGYTF.

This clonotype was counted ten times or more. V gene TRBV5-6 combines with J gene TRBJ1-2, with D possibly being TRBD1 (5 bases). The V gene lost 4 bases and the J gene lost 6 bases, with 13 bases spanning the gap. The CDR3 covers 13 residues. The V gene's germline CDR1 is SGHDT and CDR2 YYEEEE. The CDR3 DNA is TGTGCCAGCAGCCCGGGGGTAGTAAATGGCTACACCTTC. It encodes CASSPGVVNGYTF.

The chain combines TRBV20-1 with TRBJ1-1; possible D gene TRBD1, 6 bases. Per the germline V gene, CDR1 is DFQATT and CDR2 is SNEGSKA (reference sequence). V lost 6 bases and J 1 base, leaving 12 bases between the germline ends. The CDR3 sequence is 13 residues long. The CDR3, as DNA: TGCAGTGCAATCGGGACAACGAACACTGAAGCTTTCTTT. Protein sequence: CSAIGTTNTEAFF.

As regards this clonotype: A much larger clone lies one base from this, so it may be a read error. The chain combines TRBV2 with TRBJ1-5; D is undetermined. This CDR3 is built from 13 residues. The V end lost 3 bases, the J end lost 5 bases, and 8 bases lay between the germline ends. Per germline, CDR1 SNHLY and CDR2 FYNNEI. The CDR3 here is CASSEEDYQPQHF. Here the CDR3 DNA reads TGTGCCAGCAGTGAGGAAGATTATCAGCCCCAGCATTTT.

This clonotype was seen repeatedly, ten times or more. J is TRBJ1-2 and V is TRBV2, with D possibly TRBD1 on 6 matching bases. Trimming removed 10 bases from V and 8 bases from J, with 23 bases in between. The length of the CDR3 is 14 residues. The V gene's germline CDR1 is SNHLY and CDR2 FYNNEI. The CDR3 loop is CAKRGTSSRGGYTF. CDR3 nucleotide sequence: TGTGCCAAACGGGGGACATCCAGCCGAGGGGGCTACACCTTC.

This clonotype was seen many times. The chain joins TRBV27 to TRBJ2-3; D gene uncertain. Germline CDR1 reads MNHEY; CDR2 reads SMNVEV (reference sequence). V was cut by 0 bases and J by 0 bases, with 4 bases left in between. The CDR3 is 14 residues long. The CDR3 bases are TGTGCCAGCAGTTTATCCTCCAGCACAGATACGCAGTATTTT. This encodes CASSLSSSTDTQYF.

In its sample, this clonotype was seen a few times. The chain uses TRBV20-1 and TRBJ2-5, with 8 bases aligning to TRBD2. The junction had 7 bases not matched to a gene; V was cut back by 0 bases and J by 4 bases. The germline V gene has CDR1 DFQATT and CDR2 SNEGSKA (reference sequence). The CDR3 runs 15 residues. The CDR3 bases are TGCAGTGCTAGAGATTTCCGGGAGGGAGGAGAGACCCAGTACTTC. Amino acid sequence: CSARDFREGGETQYF.

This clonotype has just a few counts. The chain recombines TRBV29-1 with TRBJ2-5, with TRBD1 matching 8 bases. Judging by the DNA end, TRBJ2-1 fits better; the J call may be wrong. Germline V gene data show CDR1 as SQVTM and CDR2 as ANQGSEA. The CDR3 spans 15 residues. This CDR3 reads CSVHRGARGHNEQFF. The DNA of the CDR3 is TGCAGCGTCCACAGGGGGGCGAGGGGACACAATGAGCAGTTCTTC.

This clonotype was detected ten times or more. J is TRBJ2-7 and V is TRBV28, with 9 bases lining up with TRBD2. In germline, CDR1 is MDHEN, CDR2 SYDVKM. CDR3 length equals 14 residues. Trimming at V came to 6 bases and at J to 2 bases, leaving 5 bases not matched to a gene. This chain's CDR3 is CASSLSGGTYEQYF. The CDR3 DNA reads TGTGCCAGCAGCCTTAGCGGGGGAACCTACGAGCAGTACTTC.

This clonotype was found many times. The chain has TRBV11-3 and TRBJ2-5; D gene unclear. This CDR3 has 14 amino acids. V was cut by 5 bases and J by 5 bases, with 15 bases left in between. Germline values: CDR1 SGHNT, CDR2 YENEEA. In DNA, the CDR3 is TGTGCCAGCAGCGCAAACTTAGGTTGGGAGACCCAGTACTTC. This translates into CASSANLGWETQYF.